Following are 11 T cell receptor beta chains from one sample sequenced in a study of cytomegalovirus exposure and HLA in healthy donors. PCR was performed using 60 Vbeta and 13 Jbeta primers. Profiled with immunoSEQ multiplex PCR; TCRdb holds only in-frame clones, not every one. The repertoire holds some 180,000 clones, around 80% seen once, with around 3.4% in the top ten. The specimen sequenced was PBMCs. Every receptor here comes from a woman aged 55-75 years in good health and CMV-seropositive.

This clone has ten or more counts. J is TRBJ2-7 and V is TRBV5-6; TRBD2 is a possible D gene (5 bases). CDR3 length: 14 residues. CDR1 SGHDT and CDR2 YYEEEE come from the germline V gene. V lost 4 bases and J lost 7, with 18 bases in between. CDR3 nucleotides: TGTGCCAGCAGCCCCCCTGGTAGTCGGGGAGAGCAGTACTTC. Protein: CASSPPGSRGEQYF.

This chain connects TRBV18 to TRBJ2-7, with 7 bases that match TRBD2. Germline V gives CDR1 KGHSH, CDR2 LQKENI. CDR3 length equals 13 residues. V was pared by 8 bases and J by 10 bases, with 14 bases of the junction left unmatched. The CDR3 DNA is TGTGCCAGCGCCGGGACTACCAGTGGGGAACAGTACTTC. It codes for CASAGTTSGEQYF.

V usage is TRBV9 and J usage is TRBJ1-3; TRBD1 agrees at 7 bases. Trimming removed 4 bases from V and 0 bases from J; junction bases left unmatched: 10. CDR1 and CDR2 (germline): SGDLS, YYNGEE. CDR3 size: 17 residues. CDR3 protein: CASSSPTTGTSGNTIYF. CDR3 in DNA: TGTGCCAGCAGCTCCCCAACGACAGGGACCTCTGGAAACACCATATATTTT.

Points on this clone: The same CDR3 also results from other DNA sequences found in this sample. This rearrangement joins TRBV30 to TRBJ2-4; TRBD1 might be the D (7 bases). V lost 2 bases, J lost 3 bases, and 14 bases lay in between. The germline V gene encodes CDR1 GTSNPN and CDR2 SVGIG (reference sequence). This CDR3 spans 15 amino acids. The CDR3 loop is CAWSPGGTDKNIQYF. The CDR3 nucleotides read TGTGCCTGGAGTCCCGGAGGGACAGACAAAAACATTCAGTACTTC.

This clone was seen only a few times. The DNA of the CDR3 is TGTGCCAGCAGTGCCTTCTCCGGGACTAGCGTCACCGGGGAGCTGTTTTTT. It translates to CASSAFSGTSVTGELFF. The chain recombines TRBV6-4 with TRBJ2-2, with TRBD2 matching 10 bases. The CDR3 is 17 residues long. The J segment lost 4 bases and the V segment lost 4 bases, leaving 9 bases of the junction unmatched. Germline V CDR1 and CDR2: MRHNA, SNTAGT.

This clone was detected a few times. CDR3 sequence reads: CASSLEFLGTSGTYEQYF. The CDR3 region has the DNA TGTGCCAGCAGTTTAGAATTCCTAGGGACTAGCGGAACCTACGAGCAGTACTTC. The chain employs TRBV28 and TRBJ2-7, with 11 positions matching TRBD2. V lost 2 bases to trimming and J lost 2 bases; unmatched junction nucleotides: 11. This CDR3 has 18 residues. CDR1 MDHEN and CDR2 SYDVKM come from the germline V gene.

This chain connects TRBV28 to TRBJ2-3; 8 bases line up with TRBD2. This CDR3 is built from 16 residues. Germline-derived CDR1 and CDR2 are MDHEN and SYDVKM. V shed 1 base and J 8 bases; nucleotides not matched to a gene: 11. CDR3 in DNA: TGTGCCAGCAGTTTATCCGCAGGGACCGGGGGGGCTACGCAGTATTTT. Amino acid sequence: CASSLSAGTGGATQYF.

The rearrangement uses TRBV30 and TRBJ1-4, with D possibly being TRBD1 (6 bases). CDR3 length: 14 residues. Germline CDR1 reads GTSNPN; CDR2 reads SVGIG (reference sequence). With 1 base removed from V and 11 bases from J, the gap between germline ends came to 17 bases. CDR3 bases: TGTGCCTGGAGTGGCATGGGGGCAAGGTATAAACTGTTTTTT. As protein: CAWSGMGARYKLFF. The full variable domain, its missing parts supplied by reference TRBV30 and TRBJ1-4, is SQTIHQWPATLVQPVGSPLSLECTVEGTSNPNLYWYRQAAGRGLQLLFYSVGIGQISSEVPQNLSASRPQDRQFILSSKKLLLSDSGFYLCAWSGMGARYKLFFGSGTQLSVL.

The chain uses TRBV19 and TRBJ1-5; no clear D gene. The V gene lost 2 bases and the J gene lost 6 bases, with 8 bases spanning the gap. Germline V lookup: CDR1 LNHDA, CDR2 SQIVND (reference sequence). The CDR3 loop spans 13 amino acids. CDR3 loop: CASSISEFQPQHF. The CDR3 DNA is TGTGCCAGTAGTATATCTGAGTTTCAGCCCCAGCATTTT.

This chain connects TRBV19 to TRBJ1-1; 7 bases map to TRBD1. V lost 4 bases, J lost 0 bases, and 5 bases stayed unmatched. Germline V gene data show CDR1 as LNHDA and CDR2 as SQIVND (reference sequence). The CDR3 contains 15 residues. This CDR3 is CASSRQGNLNTEAFF. The CDR3 bases are TGTGCCAGTAGTAGACAGGGAAATTTGAACACTGAAGCTTTCTTT. Drawing the rest from reference TRBV19 and TRBJ1-1, the complete variable domain is DGGITQSPKYLFRKEGQNVTLSCEQNLNHDAMYWYRQDPGQGLRLIYYSQIVNDFQKGDIAEGYSVSREKKESFPLTVTSAQKNPTAFYLCASSRQGNLNTEAFFGQGTRLTVV.

This clone was counted a single time. The chain is built from TRBV15 and TRBJ2-4, with D tentatively TRBD2 (6 bases). CDR3 length: 15 amino acids. Per the germline V gene, CDR1 is LNHNV and CDR2 is YYDKDF (reference sequence). V was trimmed by 1 base and J by 9 bases, leaving 16 bases between them. The CDR3 reads CATSRAGLEGSIQYF. As DNA, the CDR3 is TGTGCCACCAGCAGAGCGGGACTCGAAGGGAGCATTCAGTACTTC.